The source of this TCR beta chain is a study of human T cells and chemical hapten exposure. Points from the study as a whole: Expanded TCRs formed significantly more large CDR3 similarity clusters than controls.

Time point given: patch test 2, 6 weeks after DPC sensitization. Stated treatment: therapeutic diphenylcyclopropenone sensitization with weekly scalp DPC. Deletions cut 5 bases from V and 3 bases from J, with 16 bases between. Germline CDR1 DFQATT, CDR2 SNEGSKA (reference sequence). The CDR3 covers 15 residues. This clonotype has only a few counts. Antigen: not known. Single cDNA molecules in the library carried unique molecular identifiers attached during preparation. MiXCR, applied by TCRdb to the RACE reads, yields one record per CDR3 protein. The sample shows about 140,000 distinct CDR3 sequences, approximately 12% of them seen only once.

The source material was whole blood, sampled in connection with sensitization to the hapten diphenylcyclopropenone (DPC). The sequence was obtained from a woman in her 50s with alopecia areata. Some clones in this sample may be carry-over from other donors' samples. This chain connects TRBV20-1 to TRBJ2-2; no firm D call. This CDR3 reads CSAPTPARDTGELFF. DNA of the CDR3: TGCAGTGCTCCCACTCCGGCACGGGACACCGGGGAGCTGTTTTTT.